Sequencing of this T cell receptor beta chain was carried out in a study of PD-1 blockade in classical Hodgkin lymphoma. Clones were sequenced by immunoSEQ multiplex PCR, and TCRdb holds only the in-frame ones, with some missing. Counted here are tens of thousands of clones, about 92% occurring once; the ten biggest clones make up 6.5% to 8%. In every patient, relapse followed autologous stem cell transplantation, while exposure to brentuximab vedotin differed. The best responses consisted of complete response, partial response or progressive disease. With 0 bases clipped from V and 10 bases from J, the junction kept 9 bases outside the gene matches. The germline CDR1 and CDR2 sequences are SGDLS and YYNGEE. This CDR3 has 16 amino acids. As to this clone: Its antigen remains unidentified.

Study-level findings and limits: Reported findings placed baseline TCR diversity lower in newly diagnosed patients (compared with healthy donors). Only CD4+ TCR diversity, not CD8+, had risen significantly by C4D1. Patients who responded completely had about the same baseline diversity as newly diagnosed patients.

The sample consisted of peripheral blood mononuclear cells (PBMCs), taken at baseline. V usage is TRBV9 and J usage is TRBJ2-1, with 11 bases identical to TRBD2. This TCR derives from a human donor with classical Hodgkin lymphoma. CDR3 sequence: CASSVGLAGINTEQFF. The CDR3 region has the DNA TGTGCCAGCAGCGTAGGACTAGCGGGAATTAATACAGAGCAGTTCTTC.